These T cell receptor beta chains were read from a single sample in a study of OX40 agonist ivuxolimab in advanced cancers. Repertoires were generated with immunoSEQ multiplex PCR, while TCRdb's copy carries only in-frame clones and drops some. This table has 35,000 to 45,000 clones, around 91% appearing once. This material consisted of CD4+ or CD8+ T cells sorted from blood, taken in a trial of the OX40 agonist ivuxolimab. The origin of the receptors is an adult with an advanced solid tumor such as melanoma, head and neck, liver or kidney cancer. Both conserved end residues are trimmed from each CDR3. The D gene is left open where the match is weak.

v_call | d_call | cdr3_length | cdr3_aa
TRBV9 | . | 12 | ASSVYENSYEQY
TRBV16 | . | 14 | ASSHGLRSSYNEQF
TRBV5-1 | TRBD1 | 13 | ASSDPGTVVETQY
TRBV11-1 | TRBD2 | 14 | ASSPRDSGRQETQY
TRBV27 | . | 13 | ASSLEQSSYNEQF
TRBV19 | . | 14 | ASSMSSSGWAQGQF
TRBV30 | TRBD1 | 12 | AWTSQGSLGGYT
TRBV19 | TRBD1 | 13 | ASSLLLTGGDEQF
TRBV28 | TRBD2 | 10 | ATHGTTYEQY
TRBV27 | . | 12 | ASSYDGPNEKLF
TRBV7-9 | . | 12 | ASSRDWGEAEAF
TRBV27 | . | 11 | ASSATGPYGYT
TRBV7-9 | . | 13 | ASSFTDSGANVLT
TRBV7-2 | TRBD2 | 13 | ASSLGGLAEETQY
TRBV30 | . | 11 | AWSTHGGDEQY
TRBV11-1 | TRBD1 | 15 | ASSSTSTGTGVDEQY
TRBV30 | . | 12 | AWRQGTSNQPQH
TRBV7-3 | . | 11 | ASSLVVANEQF
TRBV2 | . | 9 | ASSGSYEQY
TRBV30 | . | 12 | AWSVLGSAGELF
TRBV19 | . | 12 | ASSKGGSTDTQY
TRBV6-1 | . | 11 | ASSTQEGTEAF
TRBV5-1 | . | 13 | ASGRDLPNTGELF